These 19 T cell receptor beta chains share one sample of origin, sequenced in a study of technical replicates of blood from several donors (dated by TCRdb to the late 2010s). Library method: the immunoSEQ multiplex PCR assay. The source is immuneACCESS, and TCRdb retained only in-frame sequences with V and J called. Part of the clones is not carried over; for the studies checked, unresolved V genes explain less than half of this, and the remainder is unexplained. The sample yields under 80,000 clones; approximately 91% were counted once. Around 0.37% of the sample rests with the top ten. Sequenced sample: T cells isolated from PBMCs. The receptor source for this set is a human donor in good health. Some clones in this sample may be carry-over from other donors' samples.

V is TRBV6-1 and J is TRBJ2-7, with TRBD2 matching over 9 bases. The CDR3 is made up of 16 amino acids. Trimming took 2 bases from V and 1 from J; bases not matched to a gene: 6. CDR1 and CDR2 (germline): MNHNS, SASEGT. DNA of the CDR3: TGTGCCAGCAGTGAACCGGCGGGAGGGGGGTCCTACGAGCAGTACTTC. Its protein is CASSEPAGGGSYEQYF.

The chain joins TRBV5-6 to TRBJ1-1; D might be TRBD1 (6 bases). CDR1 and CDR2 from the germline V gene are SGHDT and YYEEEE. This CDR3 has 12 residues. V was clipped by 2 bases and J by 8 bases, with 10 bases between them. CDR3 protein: CASSLSTGEAFF. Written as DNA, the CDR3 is TGTGCCAGCAGCTTATCAACAGGGGAAGCTTTCTTT.

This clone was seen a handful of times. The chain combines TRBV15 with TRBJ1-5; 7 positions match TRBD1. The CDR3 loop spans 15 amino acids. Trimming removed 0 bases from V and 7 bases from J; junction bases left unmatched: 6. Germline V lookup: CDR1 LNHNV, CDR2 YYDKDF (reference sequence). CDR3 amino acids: CATSRDLGGGQPQHF. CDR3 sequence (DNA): TGTGCCACCAGCAGAGATCTAGGGGGCGGCCAGCCCCAGCATTTT. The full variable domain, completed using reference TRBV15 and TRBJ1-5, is DAMVIQNPRYQVTQFGKPVTLSCSQTLNHNVMYWYQQKSSQAPKLLFHYYDKDFNNEADTPDNFQSRRPNTSFCFLDIRSPGLGDTAMYLCATSRDLGGGQPQHFGDGTRLSIL.

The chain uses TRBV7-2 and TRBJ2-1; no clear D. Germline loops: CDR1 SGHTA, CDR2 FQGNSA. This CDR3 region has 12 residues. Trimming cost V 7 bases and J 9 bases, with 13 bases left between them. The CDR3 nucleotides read TGTGCCAGCACTCCGTCCCCGTTTGAGCAGTTCTTC. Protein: CASTPSPFEQFF.

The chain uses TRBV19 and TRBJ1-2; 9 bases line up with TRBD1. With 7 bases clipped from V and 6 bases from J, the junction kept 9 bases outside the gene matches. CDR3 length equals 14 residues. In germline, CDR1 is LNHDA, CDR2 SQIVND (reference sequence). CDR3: CASTTDRDRDGYTF. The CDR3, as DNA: TGTGCCAGTACCACAGACCGGGACAGGGATGGCTACACCTTC.

The CDR3 region is CASTPGLDSYNEQFF. DNA of the CDR3: TGTGCCAGCACACCGGGACTGGATAGCTACAATGAGCAGTTCTTC. The gene calls are TRBV28 and TRBJ2-1; TRBD2 might be the D (6 bases). Germline V lookup: CDR1 MDHEN, CDR2 SYDVKM. CDR3 length equals 15 residues. Trimming stripped 7 bases from V and 3 bases from J, with 16 bases between.

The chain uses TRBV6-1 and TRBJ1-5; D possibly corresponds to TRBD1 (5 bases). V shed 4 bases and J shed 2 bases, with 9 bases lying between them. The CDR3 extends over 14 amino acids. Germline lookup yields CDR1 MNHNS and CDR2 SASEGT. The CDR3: CASSVWGGNQPQHF. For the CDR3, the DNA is TGTGCCAGCAGTGTTTGGGGCGGCAATCAGCCCCAGCATTTT.

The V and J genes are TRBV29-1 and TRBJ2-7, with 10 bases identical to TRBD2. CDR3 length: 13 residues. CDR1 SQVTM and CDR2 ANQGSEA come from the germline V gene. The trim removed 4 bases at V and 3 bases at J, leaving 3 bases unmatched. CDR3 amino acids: CSVGTSGGYEQYF. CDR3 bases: TGCAGCGTTGGGACTAGCGGAGGCTACGAGCAGTACTTC.

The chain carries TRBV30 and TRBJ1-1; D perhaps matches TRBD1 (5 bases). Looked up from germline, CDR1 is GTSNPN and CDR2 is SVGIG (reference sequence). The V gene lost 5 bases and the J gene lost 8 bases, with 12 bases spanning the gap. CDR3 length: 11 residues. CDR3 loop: CAWERGLEAFF. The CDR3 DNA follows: TGTGCCTGGGAAAGGGGTTTGGAAGCTTTCTTT.

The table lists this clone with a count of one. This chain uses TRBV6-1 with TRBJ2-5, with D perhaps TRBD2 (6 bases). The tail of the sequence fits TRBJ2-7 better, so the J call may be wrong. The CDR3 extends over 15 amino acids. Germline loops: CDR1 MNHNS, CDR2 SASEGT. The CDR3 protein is CASSDQRADSYEQYF. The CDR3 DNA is TGTGCCAGCAGTGACCAGCGGGCCGACTCCTACGAGCAGTACTTC.

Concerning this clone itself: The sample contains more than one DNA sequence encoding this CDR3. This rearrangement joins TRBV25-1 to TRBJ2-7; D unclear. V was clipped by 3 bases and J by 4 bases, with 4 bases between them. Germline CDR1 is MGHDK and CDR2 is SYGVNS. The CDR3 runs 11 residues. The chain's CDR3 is CASSDSYEQYF. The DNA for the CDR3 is TGTGCCAGCAGTGACTCGTACGAGCAGTACTTC.

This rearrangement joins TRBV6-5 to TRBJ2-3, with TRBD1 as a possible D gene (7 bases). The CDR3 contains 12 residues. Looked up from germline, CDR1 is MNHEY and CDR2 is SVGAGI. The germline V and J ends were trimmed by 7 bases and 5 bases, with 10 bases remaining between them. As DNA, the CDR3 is TGTGCCAGCAACAGGGGAGGAGATACGCAGTATTTT. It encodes CASNRGGDTQYF.

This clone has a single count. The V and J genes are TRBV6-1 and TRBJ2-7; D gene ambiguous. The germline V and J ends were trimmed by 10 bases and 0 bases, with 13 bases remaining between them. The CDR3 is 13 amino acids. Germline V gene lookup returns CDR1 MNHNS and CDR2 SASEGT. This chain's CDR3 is CATRLESSYEQYF. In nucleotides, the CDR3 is TGTGCCACCCGATTGGAGAGCTCCTACGAGCAGTACTTC.

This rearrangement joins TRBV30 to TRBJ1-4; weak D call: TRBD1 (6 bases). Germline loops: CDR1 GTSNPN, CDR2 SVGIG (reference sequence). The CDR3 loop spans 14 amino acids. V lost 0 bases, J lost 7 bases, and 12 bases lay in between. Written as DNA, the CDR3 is TGTGCCTGGAGTGTGTTAGGGGGAAGTGAAAAACTGTTTTTT. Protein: CAWSVLGGSEKLFF. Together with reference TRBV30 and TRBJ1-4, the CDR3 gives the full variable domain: SQTIHQWPATLVQPVGSPLSLECTVEGTSNPNLYWYRQAAGRGLQLLFYSVGIGQISSEVPQNLSASRPQDRQFILSSKKLLLSDSGFYLCAWSVLGGSEKLFFGSGTQLSVL.

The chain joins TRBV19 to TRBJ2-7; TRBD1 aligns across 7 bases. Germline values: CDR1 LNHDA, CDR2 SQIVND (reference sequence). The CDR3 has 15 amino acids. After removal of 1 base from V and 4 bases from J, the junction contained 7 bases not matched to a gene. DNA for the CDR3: TGTGCCAGTAGTATAGTAAAGGGGGCCCTTTACGAGCAGTACTTC. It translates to CASSIVKGALYEQYF.

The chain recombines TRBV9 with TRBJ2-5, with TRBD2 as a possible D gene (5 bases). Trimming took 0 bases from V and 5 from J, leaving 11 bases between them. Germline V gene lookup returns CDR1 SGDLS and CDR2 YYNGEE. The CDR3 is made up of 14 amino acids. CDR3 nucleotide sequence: TGTGCCAGCAGCGTAGCCGGACTCGTGGAGACCCAGTACTTC. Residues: CASSVAGLVETQYF.

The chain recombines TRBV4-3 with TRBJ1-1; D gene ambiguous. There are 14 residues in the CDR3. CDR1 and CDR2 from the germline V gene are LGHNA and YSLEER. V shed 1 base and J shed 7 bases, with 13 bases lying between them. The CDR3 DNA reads TGCGCCAGCAGCCAAGCAAGTCACATAAATGAAGCTTTCTTT. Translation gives CASSQASHINEAFF.

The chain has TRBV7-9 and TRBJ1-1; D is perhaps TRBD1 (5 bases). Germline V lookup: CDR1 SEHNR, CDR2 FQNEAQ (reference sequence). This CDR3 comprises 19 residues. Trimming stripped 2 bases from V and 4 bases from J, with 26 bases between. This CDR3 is CASSLPLGSPRVRGTEAFF. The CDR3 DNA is TGTGCCAGCAGCTTACCATTGGGATCCCCCAGGGTACGCGGCACTGAAGCTTTCTTT.

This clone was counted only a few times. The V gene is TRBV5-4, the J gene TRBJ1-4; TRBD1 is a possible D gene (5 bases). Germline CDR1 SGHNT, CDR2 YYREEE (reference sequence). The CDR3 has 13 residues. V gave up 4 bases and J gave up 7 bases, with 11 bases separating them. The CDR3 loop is CASSHPDSEKLFF. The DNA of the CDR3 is TGTGCCAGCAGCCACCCTGACAGTGAAAAACTGTTTTTT.